This is a list of T cell receptor beta chains from one sample in a study of Ad26.COV2.S vaccination and SARS-CoV-2 variants. The repertoire was sequenced with immunoSEQ multiplex PCR; TCRdb's copy has only in-frame clones and lacks some. The sample includes under 600,000 clones, 80% to 90% of them seen just once. This specimen consisted of peripheral blood, obtained in a trial of Ad26.COV2.S vaccine versus placebo. Source of these receptors: a person between 18 and 65 years old who received the Ad26.COV2.S COVID-19 vaccine or a placebo. CDR3s include the opening cysteine and the closing phenylalanine or tryptophan. D genes are given only for firm matches. Size is omitted from some rows. Given values are once, few, many or a class for expanded clones.

TRBV13	TRBD2	TRBJ2-3	NA	CASSLTAGVGTDTQYF	TGTGCCAGCAGCTTAACGGCGGGAGTAGGTACAGATACGCAGTATTTT
TRBV19	NA	TRBJ1-4	NA	CASSVFHQPEEKLFF	TGTGCCAGTAGTGTCTTCCACCAGCCTGAGGAAAAACTGTTTTTT
TRBV11-2	NA	TRBJ1-1	NA	CASSPGLNSEAFF	TGTGCCAGCAGCCCCGGGTTGAACAGTGAAGCTTTCTTT
TRBV10-3	TRBD1	TRBJ2-1	NA	CAISESGTGKEQFF	TGTGCCATCAGTGAGTCCGGGACAGGGAAGGAGCAGTTCTTC
TRBV6-5	NA	TRBJ1-2	NA	CASSQTGSRAYGYTF	TGTGCCAGCAGTCAGACAGGCTCTCGCGCCTATGGCTACACCTTC
TRBV10-3	TRBD1	TRBJ2-7	NA	CAISEGTGVWEQYF	TGTGCCATCAGTGAGGGGACAGGGGTTTGGGAGCAGTACTTC
TRBV30	TRBD2	TRBJ2-7	NA	CASNSGGASYEQYF	TGTGCCTCAAACAGCGGGGGGGCCTCCTACGAGCAGTACTTC
TRBV19	NA	TRBJ2-1	NA	CASSPRGTPNNEQFF	TGTGCCAGTAGTCCGAGAGGGACGCCAAACAATGAGCAGTTCTTC
TRBV19	TRBD1	TRBJ1-2	NA	CASSVRDRGLSGYGYTF	TGTGCCAGTAGTGTTCGGGACAGGGGGCTTTCGGGCTATGGCTACACCTTC
TRBV7-9	TRBD2	TRBJ2-7	NA	CASSLVSGSSYEQYF	TGTGCCAGCAGCTTAGTTAGCGGGAGCTCCTACGAGCAGTACTTC
TRBV20-1	NA	TRBJ1-4	NA	CSADSAEKLFF	TGCAGCGCGGACAGCGCTGAAAAACTGTTTTTT
TRBV28	NA	TRBJ1-1	few	CASSTTDGNTEAFF	TGTGCCAGCAGTACGACGGACGGGAACACTGAAGCTTTCTTT
TRBV3-1/TRBV3-2	TRBD2	TRBJ2-3	NA	CASSQGGLAGDFLGDTQYF	TGTGCCAGCAGCCAGGGAGGACTAGCGGGAGATTTCTTGGGAGATACGCAGTATTTT
TRBV5-4	TRBD1	TRBJ2-3	NA	CASSFSDRGRADTQYF	TGTGCCAGCAGCTTTTCGGACAGGGGGCGCGCAGATACGCAGTATTTT
TRBV5-6	NA	TRBJ2-7	NA	CASSLGAGLYEQYF	TGTGCCAGCAGCTTGGGGGCGGGACTCTACGAGCAGTACTTC
TRBV3-1/TRBV3-2	TRBD1	TRBJ2-3	NA	CASSHTGGATDTQYF	TGTGCCAGCAGCCATACAGGGGGCGCGACAGATACGCAGTATTTT
TRBV7-2	TRBD2	TRBJ2-1	NA	CASSFAAGASSEQFF	TGTGCCAGCAGCTTCGCAGCGGGGGCCTCCAGTGAGCAGTTCTTC
TRBV11-3	TRBD1	TRBJ1-4	NA	CASSLDLPRDRRTNEKLFF	TGTGCCAGCAGCTTAGACCTACCCCGGGACAGGAGGACTAATGAAAAACTGTTTTTT
TRBV6-5	NA	TRBJ1-2	NA	CASSYSSAGADGYTF	TGTGCCAGCAGTTACTCGAGCGCAGGGGCTGATGGCTACACCTTC
TRBV19	NA	TRBJ1-4	NA	CASSTSRWSSNEKLFF	TGTGCCAGTAGTACAAGCCGGTGGAGCTCAAATGAAAAACTGTTTTTT
TRBV3-1/TRBV3-2	NA	TRBJ1-1	few	CARPGTIAEAFF	TGTGCCCGACCCGGGACTATCGCTGAAGCTTTCTTT
TRBV30	NA	TRBJ2-3	NA	CAWSVRGRVSTDTQYF	TGTGCCTGGAGTGTACGGGGTAGGGTTAGCACAGATACGCAGTATTTT
TRBV4-2	TRBD2	TRBJ2-7	NA	CASSQDLTSKEQYF	TGTGCCAGCAGCCAAGACTTGACTAGCAAAGAGCAGTACTTC
TRBV13	TRBD2	TRBJ2-1	NA	CASSMSGGVEKFF	TGTGCCAGCAGCATGAGCGGGGGGGTCGAAAAGTTCTTC
TRBV29-1	TRBD2	TRBJ2-7	NA	CSVDRLAGASYEQYF	TGCAGCGTCGATCGACTAGCGGGAGCCTCCTACGAGCAGTACTTC
TRBV6-6	NA	TRBJ1-3	NA	CASSYARAGNTIYF	TGTGCCAGCAGTTATGCCCGGGCTGGAAACACCATATATTTT
TRBV5-4	NA	TRBJ2-3	NA	CASSLNTDTQYF	TGTGCCAGCAGCTTGAACACAGATACGCAGTATTTT
TRBV28	TRBD1	TRBJ2-7	NA	CASRRLGTGEGEQYF	TGTGCCAGCAGACGCCTGGGGACAGGGGAGGGCGAGCAGTACTTC